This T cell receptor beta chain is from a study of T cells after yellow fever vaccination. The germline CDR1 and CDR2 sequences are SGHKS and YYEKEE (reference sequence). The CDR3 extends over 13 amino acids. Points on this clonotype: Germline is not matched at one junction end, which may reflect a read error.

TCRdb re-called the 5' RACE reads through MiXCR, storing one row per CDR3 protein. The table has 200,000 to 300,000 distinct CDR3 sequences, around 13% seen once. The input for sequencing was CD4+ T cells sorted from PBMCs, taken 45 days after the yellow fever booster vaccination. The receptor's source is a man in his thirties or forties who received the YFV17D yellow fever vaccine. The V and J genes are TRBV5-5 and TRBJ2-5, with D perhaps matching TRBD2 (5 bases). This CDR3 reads CASSLAWTETHYF. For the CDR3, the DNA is TGTGCCAGCAGCTTGGCCTGGACTGAGACCCATTACTTC.